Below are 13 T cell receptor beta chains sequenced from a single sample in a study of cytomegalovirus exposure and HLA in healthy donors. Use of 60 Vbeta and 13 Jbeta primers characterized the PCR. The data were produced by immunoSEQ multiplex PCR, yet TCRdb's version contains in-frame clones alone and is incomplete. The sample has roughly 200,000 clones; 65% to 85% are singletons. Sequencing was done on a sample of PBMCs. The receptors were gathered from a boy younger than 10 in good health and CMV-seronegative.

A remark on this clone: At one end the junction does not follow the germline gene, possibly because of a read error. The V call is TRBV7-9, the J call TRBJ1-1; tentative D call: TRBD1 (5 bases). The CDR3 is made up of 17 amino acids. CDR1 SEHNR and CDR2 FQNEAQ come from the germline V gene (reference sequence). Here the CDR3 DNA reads TGTTCCAGCAGCGGCCCAAAAGGCAGGGCCGTGAACACTGAAGCTTTCTTT. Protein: CSSSGPKGRAVNTEAFF.

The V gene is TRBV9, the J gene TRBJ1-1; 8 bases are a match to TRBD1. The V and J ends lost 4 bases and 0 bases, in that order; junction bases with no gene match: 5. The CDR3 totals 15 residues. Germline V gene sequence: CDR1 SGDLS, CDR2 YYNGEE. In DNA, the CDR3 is TGTGCCAGCAGCCCCCGGACAGGGTTGAACACTGAAGCTTTCTTT. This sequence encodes CASSPRTGLNTEAFF.

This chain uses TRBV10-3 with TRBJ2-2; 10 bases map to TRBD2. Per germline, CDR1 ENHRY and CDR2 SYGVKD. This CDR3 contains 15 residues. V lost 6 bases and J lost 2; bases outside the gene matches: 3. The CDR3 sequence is CAISLAGDNTGELFF. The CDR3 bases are TGTGCCATCAGCCTAGCGGGGGACAACACCGGGGAGCTGTTTTTT.

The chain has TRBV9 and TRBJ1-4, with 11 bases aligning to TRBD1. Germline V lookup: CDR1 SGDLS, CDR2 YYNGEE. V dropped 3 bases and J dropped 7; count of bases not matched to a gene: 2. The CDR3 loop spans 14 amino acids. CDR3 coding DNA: TGTGCCAGCAGCGGGACAGGGGGCAGTGAAAAACTGTTTTTT. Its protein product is CASSGTGGSEKLFF.

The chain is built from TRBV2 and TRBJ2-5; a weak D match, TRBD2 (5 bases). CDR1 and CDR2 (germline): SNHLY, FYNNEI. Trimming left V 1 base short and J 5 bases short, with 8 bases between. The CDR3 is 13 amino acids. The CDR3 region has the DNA TGTGCCAGCAGTGAAGGACTACGGGAGACCCAGTACTTC. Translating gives CASSEGLRETQYF.

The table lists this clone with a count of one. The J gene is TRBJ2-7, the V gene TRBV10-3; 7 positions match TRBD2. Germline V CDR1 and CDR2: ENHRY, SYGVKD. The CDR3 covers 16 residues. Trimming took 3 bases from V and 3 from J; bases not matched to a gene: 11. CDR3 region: CAISEAGRDLRYEQYF. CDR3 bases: TGTGCCATCAGTGAAGCTGGGAGGGACCTGCGCTACGAGCAGTACTTC.

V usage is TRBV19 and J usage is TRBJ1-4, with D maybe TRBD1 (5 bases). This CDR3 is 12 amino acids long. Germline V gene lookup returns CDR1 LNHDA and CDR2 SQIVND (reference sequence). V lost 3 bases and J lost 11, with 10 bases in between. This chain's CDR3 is CASSIRDSKLFF. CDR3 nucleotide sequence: TGTGCCAGTAGTATCCGGGACTCCAAACTGTTTTTT.

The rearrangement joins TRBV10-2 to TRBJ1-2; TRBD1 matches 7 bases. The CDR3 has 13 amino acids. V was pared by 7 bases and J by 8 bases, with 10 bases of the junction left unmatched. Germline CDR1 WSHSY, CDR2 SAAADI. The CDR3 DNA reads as TGCGCCAGCACCGACGGTACAGGGGAAGGCTACACCTTC. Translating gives CASTDGTGEGYTF.

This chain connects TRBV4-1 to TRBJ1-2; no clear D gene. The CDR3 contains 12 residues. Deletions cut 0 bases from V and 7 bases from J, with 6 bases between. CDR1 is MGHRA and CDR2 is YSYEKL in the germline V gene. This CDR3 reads CASSQDRSGYTF. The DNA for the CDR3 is TGCGCCAGCAGCCAAGATAGAAGTGGCTACACCTTC.

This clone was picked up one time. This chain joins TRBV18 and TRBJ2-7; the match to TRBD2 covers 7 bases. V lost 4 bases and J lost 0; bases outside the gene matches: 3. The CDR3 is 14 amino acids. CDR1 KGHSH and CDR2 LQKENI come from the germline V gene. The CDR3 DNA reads TGTGCCAGCTCACATGAGCGGGGCTCCTACGAGCAGTACTTC. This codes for CASSHERGSYEQYF.

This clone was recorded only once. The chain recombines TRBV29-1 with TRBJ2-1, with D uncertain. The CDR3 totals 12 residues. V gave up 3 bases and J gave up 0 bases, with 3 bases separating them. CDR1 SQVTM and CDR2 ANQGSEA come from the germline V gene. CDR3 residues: CSVEYSYNEQFF. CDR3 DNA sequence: TGCAGCGTTGAGTACTCCTACAATGAGCAGTTCTTC.

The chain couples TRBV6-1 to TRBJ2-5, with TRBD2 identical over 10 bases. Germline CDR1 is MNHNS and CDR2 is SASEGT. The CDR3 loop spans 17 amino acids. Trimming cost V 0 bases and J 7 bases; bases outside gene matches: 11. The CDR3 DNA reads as TGTGCCAGCAGTGAAGCGGAGCGGGGGGGCCCAGGGGGGACCCAGTACTTC. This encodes CASSEAERGGPGGTQYF.

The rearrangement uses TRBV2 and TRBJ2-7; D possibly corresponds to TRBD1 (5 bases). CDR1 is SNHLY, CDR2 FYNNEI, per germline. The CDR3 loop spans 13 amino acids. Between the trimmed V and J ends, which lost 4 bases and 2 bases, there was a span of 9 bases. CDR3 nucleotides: TGTGCCAGCAGTGGTGACAGCGCCTACGAGCAGTACTTC. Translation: CASSGDSAYEQYF.